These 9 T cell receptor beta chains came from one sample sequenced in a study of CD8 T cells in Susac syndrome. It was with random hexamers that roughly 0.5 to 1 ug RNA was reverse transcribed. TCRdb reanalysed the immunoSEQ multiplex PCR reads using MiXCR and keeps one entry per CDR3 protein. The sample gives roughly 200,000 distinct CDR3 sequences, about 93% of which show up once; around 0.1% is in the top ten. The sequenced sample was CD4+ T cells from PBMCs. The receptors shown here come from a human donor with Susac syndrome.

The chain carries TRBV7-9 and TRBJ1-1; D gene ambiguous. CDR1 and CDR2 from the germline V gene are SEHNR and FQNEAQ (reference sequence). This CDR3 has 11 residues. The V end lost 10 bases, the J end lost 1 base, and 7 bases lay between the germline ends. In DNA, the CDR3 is TGTGCCACCCGGGAGAACACTGAAGCTTTCTTT. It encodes CATRENTEAFF.

In DNA, the CDR3 is TGCGCCAGCAGCTCTGGGGACAGCTCCATGAACACTGAAGCTTTCTTT. Its protein is CASSSGDSSMNTEAFF. The chain has TRBV5-1 and TRBJ1-1, with TRBD1 matching 7 bases. The J segment lost 0 bases and the V segment lost 3 bases, leaving 8 bases of the junction unmatched. This CDR3 is 16 amino acids long. Per germline, CDR1 SGHRS and CDR2 YFSETQ.

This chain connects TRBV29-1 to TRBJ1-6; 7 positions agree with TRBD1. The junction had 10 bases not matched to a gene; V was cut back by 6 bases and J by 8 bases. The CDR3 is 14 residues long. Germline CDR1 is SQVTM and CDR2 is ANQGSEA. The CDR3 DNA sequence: TGCAGCGTACAGCTGGGAGGGGGCGATTCACCCCTCCACTTT. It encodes CSVQLGGGDSPLHF.

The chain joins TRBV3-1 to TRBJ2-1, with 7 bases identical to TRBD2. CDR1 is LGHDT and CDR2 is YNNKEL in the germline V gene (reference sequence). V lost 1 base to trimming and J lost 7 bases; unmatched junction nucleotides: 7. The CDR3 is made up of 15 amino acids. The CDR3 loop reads CASSQARLAENEQFF. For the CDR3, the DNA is TGTGCCAGCAGCCAAGCACGACTAGCAGAGAATGAGCAGTTCTTC.

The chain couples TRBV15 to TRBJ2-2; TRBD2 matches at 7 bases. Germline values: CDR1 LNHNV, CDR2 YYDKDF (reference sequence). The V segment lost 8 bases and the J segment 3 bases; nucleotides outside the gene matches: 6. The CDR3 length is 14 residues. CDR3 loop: CATEGGGYTGELFF. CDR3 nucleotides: TGTGCCACCGAAGGCGGGGGATACACCGGGGAGCTGTTTTTT. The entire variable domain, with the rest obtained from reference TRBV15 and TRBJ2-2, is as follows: DAMVIQNPRYQVTQFGKPVTLSCSQTLNHNVMYWYQQKSSQAPKLLFHYYDKDFNNEADTPDNFQSRRPNTSFCFLDIRSPGLGDTAMYLCATEGGGYTGELFFGEGSRLTVL.

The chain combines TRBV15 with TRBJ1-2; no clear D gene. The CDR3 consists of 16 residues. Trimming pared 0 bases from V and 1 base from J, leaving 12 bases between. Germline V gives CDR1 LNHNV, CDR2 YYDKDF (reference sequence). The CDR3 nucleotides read TGTGCCACCAGCAGAGATCGGGCAGCTAGTAACTATGGCTACACCTTC. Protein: CATSRDRAASNYGYTF.

CDR3 sequence reads: CATSRDNRGGHNEQFF. CDR3 nucleotide sequence: TGTGCCACCAGCAGAGATAACAGGGGTGGCCACAATGAGCAGTTCTTC. The gene calls are TRBV15 and TRBJ2-1; 7 nucleotides match TRBD1. The CDR3 length is 16 residues. V was clipped by 0 bases and J by 5 bases; unmatched bases: 7. The germline V gene has CDR1 LNHNV and CDR2 YYDKDF (reference sequence).

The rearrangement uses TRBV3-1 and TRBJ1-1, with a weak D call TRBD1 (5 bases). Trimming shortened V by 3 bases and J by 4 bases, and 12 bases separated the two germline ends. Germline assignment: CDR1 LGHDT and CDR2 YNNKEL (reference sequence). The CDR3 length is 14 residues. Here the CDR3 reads CASSQGIRGTEAFF. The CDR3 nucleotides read TGTGCCAGCAGCCAGGGGATAAGGGGCACTGAAGCTTTCTTT. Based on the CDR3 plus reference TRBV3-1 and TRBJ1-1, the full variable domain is DTAVSQTPKYLVTQMGNDKSIKCEQNLGHDTMYWYKQDSKKFLKIMFSYNNKELIINETVPNRFSPKSPDKAHLNLHINSLELGDSAVYFCASSQGIRGTEAFFGQGTRLTVV.

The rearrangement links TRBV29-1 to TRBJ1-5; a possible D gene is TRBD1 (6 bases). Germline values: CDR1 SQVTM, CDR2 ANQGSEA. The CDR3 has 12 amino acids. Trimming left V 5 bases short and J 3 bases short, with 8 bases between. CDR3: CSVSGANQPQHF. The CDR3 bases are TGCAGCGTTTCAGGGGCCAATCAGCCCCAGCATTTT.